The 28 T cell receptor beta chains listed next were all sequenced from one sample in a study of glioma-infiltrating T cells. The iRepertoire nested amplicon-rescue multiplex PCR amplified TCR alpha and beta CDR3s from RNA. TCRdb recomputed calls from the multiplex PCR reads with MiXCR, one row per CDR3 protein. The table includes 300,000 to 450,000 distinct CDR3 sequences, 41% detected once. Sample: glioma tissue, nonneoplastic brain tissue, or PBMCs (not recorded which). The receptors originated from a human donor with low-grade glioma or glioblastoma, undergoing nonglioma brain surgery, or in good health (not recorded which).

The chain links TRBV28 to TRBJ2-7, with 8 bases matching TRBD1. The CDR3 is 15 amino acids. The V and J ends lost 2 bases and 2 bases, in that order; junction bases with no gene match: 5. CDR1 and CDR2 from the germline V gene are MDHEN and SYDVKM. In nucleotides, the CDR3 is TGTGCCAGCAGTTTACCCGGGACAGGAGCCTACGAGCAGTACTTC. The encoded protein is CASSLPGTGAYEQYF.

This clonotype came up a few times. This chain uses TRBV7-2 with TRBJ2-7; TRBD2 is a possible D gene (6 bases). The CDR3 runs 16 residues. Germline-derived CDR1 and CDR2 are SGHTA and FQGNSA. Trimming left V 5 bases short and J 2 bases short, with 19 bases between. The CDR3 reads CASSIPSEGRPYEQYF. The CDR3 DNA sequence: TGTGCCAGCAGCATCCCGAGTGAGGGGAGGCCCTACGAGCAGTACTTC.

This chain links TRBV3-1 with TRBJ2-5, with unresolved D. Germline V gene sequence: CDR1 LGHDT, CDR2 YNNKEL (reference sequence). The CDR3 length is 14 residues. Trimming took off 0 bases at V and 4 bases at J, with 9 bases between the two ends. The DNA of the CDR3 is TGTGCCAGCAGCCAAGATTTAGTCGGAGAGACCCAGTACTTC. Protein sequence: CASSQDLVGETQYF.

Concerning this clonotype itself: One base away lies a much larger clone, so this may be a sequencing read error. Given the absence of the conserved phenylalanine or tryptophan at the CDR3 end, a read error is likely. The chain joins TRBV6-1 to TRBJ2-7; 8 nucleotides line up with TRBD1. Trimming took 10 bases from V and 2 from J; bases not matched to a gene: 7. The length of the CDR3 is 13 residues. Germline V gives CDR1 MNHNS, CDR2 SASEGT. The CDR3 here is CATTQGDTYEQYC. As DNA, the CDR3 is TGTGCCACAACACAGGGGGACACCTACGAGCAGTACTGC.

The V gene is TRBV7-9, the J gene TRBJ2-5; no definite D call. CDR1 and CDR2 (germline): SEHNR, FQNEAQ (reference sequence). Trimming took off 6 bases at V and 1 base at J, with 6 bases between the two ends. The CDR3 runs 12 residues. CDR3 coding DNA: TGTGCCAGCAGACGGACCCAAGAGACCCAGTACTTC. This gives the protein CASRRTQETQYF. Combining the CDR3 with reference TRBV7-9 and TRBJ2-5 gives the whole variable domain DTGVSQNPRHKITKRGQNVTFRCDPISEHNRLYWYRQTLGQGPEFLTYFQNEAQLEKSRLLSDRFSAERPKGSFSTLEIQRTEQGDSAMYLCASRRTQETQYFGPGTRLLVL.

The J gene is TRBJ2-7, the V gene TRBV4-1; D might be TRBD2 (6 bases). Trimming left V 1 base short and J 6 bases short, with 13 bases between. CDR3 size: 14 residues. Germline V gene data show CDR1 as MGHRA and CDR2 as YSYEKL. CDR3 bases: TGCGCCAGCAGCCAAGCCGGACGGGGAGGCGAGCAGTACTTC. This codes for CASSQAGRGGEQYF.

Turning to this clonotype: This sequence may be a read error, since a much larger clone differs from it by one base. The chain links TRBV27 to TRBJ2-1, with TRBD2 matching 11 bases. The J segment lost 9 bases and the V segment lost 4 bases, leaving 11 bases of the junction unmatched. Germline-derived CDR1 and CDR2 are MNHEY and SMNVEV (reference sequence). This CDR3 is 16 amino acids long. In nucleotides, the CDR3 is TGTGCCAGCAGTTCCATCGTACTAGCGGGAGTCCTTGAGCAGTTCTTC. It is translated as CASSSIVLAGVLEQFF.

Comments on this clonotype: A much more abundant neighbour one base away suggests this may be a read error. This chain connects TRBV15 to TRBJ1-1; D remains unclear. The CDR3 extends over 14 amino acids. Per the germline V gene, CDR1 is LNHNV and CDR2 is YYDKDF (reference sequence). The CDR3 reads CAASRDLSNTEAFF. CDR3 DNA: TGTGCCGCCAGCAGAGATCTGAGCAACACTGAAGCTTTCTTT.

Points on this clonotype: With a much larger clone just one base away, this may be a read error. The chain couples TRBV15 to TRBJ2-1; D call uncertain. The CDR3 has 14 amino acids. Germline CDR1 LNHNV, CDR2 YYDKDF (reference sequence). As DNA, the CDR3 is TGTGCCACCAGCAGAGATATGCGGTACAATGAGAAGTTCTTC. It is translated as CATSRDMRYNEKFF.

About this clonotype itself: Germline and junction disagree at one end, which may indicate a read error. The chain employs TRBV7-9 and TRBJ1-5; D perhaps matches TRBD1 (5 bases). The CDR3 is 16 residues long. Germline values: CDR1 SEHNR, CDR2 FQNEAQ (reference sequence). The CDR3 sequence is CASSLAAGPPSQPKHF. In nucleotides, the CDR3 is TGTGCCAGCAGCTTAGCGGCGGGACCGCCAAGTCAGCCCAAGCATTTT. The full variable domain, with the rest looked up from reference TRBV7-9 and TRBJ1-5, is DTGVSQNPRHKITKRGQNVTFRCDPISEHNRLYWYRQTLGQGPEFLTYFQNEAQLEKSRLLSDRFSAERPKGSFSTLEIQRTEQGDSAMYLCASSLAAGPPSQPKHFGDGTRLSIL.

A remark on this clonotype: A read error may explain this, as a much larger clone is one base away. The chain recombines TRBV6-5 with TRBJ2-5, with 9 bases fitting TRBD1. This CDR3 is built from 16 residues. Germline CDR1 and CDR2: MNHEY and SVGAGI. CDR3 residues: CASSSLGQGPHGAQHF. The CDR3 DNA reads as TGTGCCAGCAGTTCGTTAGGACAGGGGCCGCATGGGGCCCAGCACTTC.

As for this clonotype: This may stem from a read error, because a much larger clone lies one nucleotide away. This chain uses TRBV7-6 with TRBJ2-7; TRBD2 is a possible D gene (5 bases). Germline assignment: CDR1 SGHVS and CDR2 FNYEAQ. This CDR3 has 14 residues. CDR3 region: CASSLGAGSYGQYF. CDR3 nucleotide sequence: TGTGCCAGCAGCTTGGGAGCTGGATCCTACGGGCAGTACTTC.

The sample holds many counts of this clonotype. V usage is TRBV6-1 and J usage is TRBJ2-1; D is undetermined. V lost 0 bases, J lost 3 bases, and 9 bases lay in between. CDR1 is MNHNS and CDR2 is SASEGT in the germline V gene. The CDR3 totals 15 residues. In DNA form, the CDR3 reads TGTGCCAGCAGTGAAGCATACGTGAGCTACAATGAGCAGTTCTTC. Protein sequence: CASSEAYVSYNEQFF.

This clonotype was seen more than once but under ten times. The J gene is TRBJ1-2, the V gene TRBV28; D perhaps matches TRBD1 (5 bases). Germline CDR1 and CDR2: MDHEN and SYDVKM. V lost 6 bases, J lost 4 bases, and 12 bases lay in between. The length of the CDR3 is 13 residues. In DNA, the CDR3 is TGTGCCAGCAGCTTACAGGTTTCCTATGGCTACACCTTC. The encoded protein is CASSLQVSYGYTF.

Notes on this clonotype: This may come from a read error, since a much larger clone is one base off. This chain links TRBV28 with TRBJ2-7; 7 bases fit TRBD2. The J call may be mistaken, given a closer DNA end match to TRBJ2-5. Germline V gene data show CDR1 as MDHEN and CDR2 as SYDVKM. The CDR3 spans 14 residues. CDR3 in DNA: TGTGCCAGCAGTTTTGCGGGAGTGGAAGAGACCCAGTACTTC. Its protein product is CASSFAGVEETQYF.

Turning to this clonotype: A much bigger clone sits one base away, suggesting this may be a read error. The CDR3 region is CATGTERVFF. CDR3 coding DNA: TGTGCCACAGGGACGGAGAGAGTTTTCTTT. The rearrangement joins TRBV6-1 to TRBJ1-1, with D possibly being TRBD1 (5 bases). Germline V lookup: CDR1 MNHNS, CDR2 SASEGT. V lost 10 bases, J lost 13 bases, and 16 bases lay in between. CDR3 size: 10 residues.

The chain uses TRBV18 and TRBJ2-1; no clear D gene. Trimming left V 6 bases short and J 10 bases short, with 10 bases between. The germline CDR1 and CDR2 sequences are KGHSH and LQKENI. This CDR3 region has 11 residues. DNA of the CDR3: TGTGCCAGCTCCCCGGGCGTAGAGCAGTTCTTC. This gives the protein CASSPGVEQFF.

This clonotype has ten or more counts. The rearrangement uses TRBV6-1 and TRBJ2-5; tentative D call: TRBD1 (5 bases). The CDR3 is 14 amino acids. Per germline, CDR1 MNHNS and CDR2 SASEGT. With 5 bases removed from V and 1 base from J, the gap between germline ends came to 11 bases. For the CDR3, the DNA is TGTGCCAGCAGTAAAGACAGTACCCAAGAGACCCAGTACTTC. Translation: CASSKDSTQETQYF.

For the CDR3, the DNA is TGTGCCAGCTCACCACGGCCGAAAGAGACCCAGTACTTC. Residues: CASSPRPKETQYF. J is TRBJ2-5 and V is TRBV18, with D uncertain. Germline CDR1 KGHSH, CDR2 LQKENI. Trimming left V 1 base short and J 3 bases short, with 6 bases between. The CDR3 is made up of 13 amino acids.

This sequence joins TRBV7-8 and TRBJ1-4; unclear D gene. The length of the CDR3 is 16 residues. CDR1 SGHVS and CDR2 FQNEAQ come from the germline V gene. The ends were cut back, 5 bases at V and 8 bases at J, with 21 bases in the middle. The CDR3 region is CASSQSYKAKGEKLFF. In DNA, the CDR3 is TGTGCCAGCAGCCAATCGTATAAGGCTAAAGGAGAAAAACTGTTTTTT.

The chain couples TRBV5-4 to TRBJ2-7, with 7 bases fitting TRBD2. Germline values: CDR1 SGHNT, CDR2 YYREEE (reference sequence). The CDR3 is made up of 15 amino acids. V dropped 1 base and J dropped 2; count of bases not matched to a gene: 6. The CDR3 loop is CASSLPSGETYEQYF. CDR3 nucleotide sequence: TGTGCCAGCAGCTTGCCGAGCGGGGAAACCTACGAGCAGTACTTC.

The gene calls are TRBV12-3 or TRBV12-4 and TRBJ1-5; no definite D call. The V and J ends lost 5 bases and 2 bases respectively, with 10 bases between them. There are 14 residues in the CDR3. In nucleotides, the CDR3 is TGTGCCAGCAGTCCGGGCCTGGGCAATCAGCCCCAGCATTTT. This sequence encodes CASSPGLGNQPQHF.

Note on this clonotype: At one end the junction does not follow the germline gene, possibly because of a read error. The rearrangement joins TRBV27 to TRBJ2-4; 11 bases are shared with TRBD2. Looked up from germline, CDR1 is MNHEY and CDR2 is SMNVEV (reference sequence). The CDR3 contains 15 residues. The CDR3 is CTSSPGTSGKNIQYF. The DNA of the CDR3 is TGTACCAGCAGTCCCGGGACTAGCGGAAAAAATATTCAGTACTTC.

In this sample, this clonotype turned up once. A read error may explain this, as a much larger clone is one base away. V usage is TRBV6-2 or TRBV6-3 and J usage is TRBJ2-7; no clear D. The CDR3 contains 14 residues. Trimming stripped 2 bases from V and 0 bases from J, with 8 bases between. CDR1 is MNHEY, CDR2 SVGEGT, per germline. CDR3 residues: CASSYGGDSYEQYF. The CDR3 DNA is TGTGCCAGCAGTTACGGCGGAGACTCCTACGAGCAGTACTTC.

The rearrangement uses TRBV7-8 and TRBJ2-7, with D perhaps matching TRBD2 (6 bases). CDR1 SGHVS and CDR2 FQNEAQ come from the germline V gene. The CDR3 sequence is 11 residues long. Deletions cut 5 bases from V and 7 bases from J, with 9 bases between. The CDR3 bases are TGTGCCAGCAGCACCCTAGCGGAGCAGTACTTC. Protein sequence: CASSTLAEQYF.

The chain employs TRBV27 and TRBJ2-1, with 10 bases fitting TRBD2. This CDR3 contains 15 residues. The junction had 3 bases not matched to a gene; V was cut back by 5 bases and J by 2 bases. Germline V gives CDR1 MNHEY, CDR2 SMNVEV (reference sequence). CDR3 bases: TGTGCCAGCAGTGCCGGGACTAGCGCCTACAATGAGCAGTTCTTC. Translating gives CASSAGTSAYNEQFF.

Only a few counts were recorded for this clonotype. The rearrangement links TRBV18 to TRBJ2-3; D not resolved. Germline V gene lookup returns CDR1 KGHSH and CDR2 LQKENI. V shed 0 bases and J shed 5 bases, with 6 bases lying between them. CDR3 length: 13 amino acids. The CDR3 DNA reads as TGTGCCAGCTCACCACCTGGAGTAGATACGCAGTATTTT. It yields the protein CASSPPGVDTQYF.

This clonotype has just one count. V is TRBV4-3 and J is TRBJ2-4; possibly TRBD1 or TRBD2 for D (5 bases each). With 5 bases removed from V and 8 bases from J, the gap between germline ends came to 19 bases. Per germline, CDR1 LGHNA and CDR2 YSLEER. The CDR3 length is 15 residues. For the CDR3, the DNA is TGCGCCAGCAGCGAAGCGAGGCGAGGGGTAGACATTCAGTACTTC. Its protein product is CASSEARRGVDIQYF.